A single sample gave rise to the 22 T cell receptor beta chains below, sequenced in a study of breast tumors, draining lymph nodes, adjacent tissues. TCRdb re-analysed the multiplex PCR reads in MiXCR, keeping a single row per CDR3 protein. The sample lists approximately 280,000 distinct CDR3 sequences, more than 30% seen once, with 0.85% to 1.2% in the top ten. Breast cancer patients provided tissue from their axillary draining lymph nodes. The sample was axillary lymph node tissue. The source is a female donor with breast cancer. Some clones in this sample may be carry-over from other donors' samples.

The chain couples TRBV11-1 to TRBJ2-2; D may be TRBD2 (5 bases). The V gene lost 1 base and the J gene lost 7 bases, with 13 bases spanning the gap. Germline V gene lookup returns CDR1 SGHAT and CDR2 FQDESV (reference sequence). The CDR3 length is 15 residues. This chain's CDR3 is CASSLGRAAGGELFF. In nucleotides, the CDR3 is TGTGCCAGCAGCTTAGGTAGAGCGGCGGGCGGGGAGCTGTTTTTT.

The sample holds one count of this clonotype. The V gene is TRBV11-2, the J gene TRBJ2-1, with 10 bases that match TRBD2. The CDR3 covers 15 residues. In germline, CDR1 is SGHAT, CDR2 FQNNGV. V shed 5 bases and J 2 bases; nucleotides not matched to a gene: 3. The CDR3 here is CASSELAGAYNEQFF. As DNA, the CDR3 is TGTGCCAGCAGCGAGCTAGCGGGAGCCTACAATGAGCAGTTCTTC.

This clonotype was counted ten times or more. The genes are TRBV10-3 and TRBJ1-2, with 10 bases lining up with TRBD1. The trim removed 7 bases at V and 3 bases at J, leaving 5 bases unmatched. Germline V gene data show CDR1 as ENHRY and CDR2 as SYGVKD. There are 14 residues in the CDR3. This chain's CDR3 is CAIMGDRGDYGYTF. CDR3 nucleotide sequence: TGTGCCATCATGGGGGACAGGGGCGACTATGGCTACACCTTC.

In its sample, this clonotype was seen many times. V and J are TRBV2 and TRBJ2-2; no definite D call. This CDR3 comprises 14 residues. Trimming stripped 9 bases from V and 5 bases from J, with 16 bases between. Germline V gene sequence: CDR1 SNHLY, CDR2 FYNNEI. Written as DNA, the CDR3 is TGTGCCAGTCGTCAGTTTAGGGAAACCGGGGAGCTGTTTTTT. Encoded protein: CASRQFRETGELFF.

This clonotype was observed a few times. It may be a read error: a sequence one base away is much more abundant. The rearrangement uses TRBV7-8 and TRBJ2-2; 9 bases are a match to TRBD1. The CDR3 loop spans 20 amino acids. The V gene end was trimmed by 1 base and the J gene end by 3 bases; junction bases not matched to a gene: 15. Germline assignment: CDR1 SGHVS and CDR2 FQNEAQ. The CDR3 sequence: CASSLGGRSTGGRHTGELFF. The CDR3 nucleotides are TGTGCCAGCAGCTTAGGGGGGCGGTCCACAGGGGGCCGGCACACCGGGGAGCTGTTTTTT.

This clonotype was seen a handful of times. V usage is TRBV27 and J usage is TRBJ1-4; 7 bases agree with TRBD1. CDR3 size: 14 residues. Trimming removed 6 bases from V and 8 bases from J; junction bases left unmatched: 9. CDR1 and CDR2 from the germline V gene are MNHEY and SMNVEV (reference sequence). The CDR3 is CASSSLDRQEKLFF. Here the CDR3 DNA reads TGTGCCAGCAGCTCCTTGGACAGGCAGGAAAAACTGTTTTTT.

This clonotype was found many times. The chain recombines TRBV10-2 with TRBJ2-7; tentatively, D is TRBD2 (5 bases). The CDR3 covers 16 residues. The V gene lost 2 bases and the J gene lost 3 bases, with 17 bases spanning the gap. Germline V CDR1 and CDR2: WSHSY, SAAADI. CDR3 nucleotides: TGCGCCAGCAGTGAGGGGTCGGGGAGAGGGAGCTACGAGCAGTACTTC. Translating gives CASSEGSGRGSYEQYF.

Notes on this clonotype: This sequence may be a read error, since a much larger clone differs from it by one base. This sequence joins TRBV20-1 and TRBJ2-5; D might be TRBD2 (6 bases). This CDR3 is built from 16 residues. Germline CDR1 reads DFQATT; CDR2 reads SNEGSKA (reference sequence). Deletions cut 3 bases from V and 3 bases from J, with 20 bases between. As DNA, the CDR3 is TGCAGTGCTAGTGGCGGGATTAGCTGGGCGAAAGAGACCCAGTACTTC. Amino acid sequence: CSASGGISWAKETQYF.

The chain has TRBV6-2 or TRBV6-3 and TRBJ2-2; maybe TRBD2 (6 bases). Trimming cost V 5 bases and J 7 bases, with 14 bases left between them. This CDR3 has 14 residues. The germline CDR1 and CDR2 sequences are MNHEY and SVGEGT. CDR3: CASSNDGGVGELFF. CDR3 in DNA: TGTGCCAGCAGTAACGACGGGGGTGTCGGGGAGCTGTTTTTT.

This clonotype was observed many times. V is TRBV7-9 and J is TRBJ2-3; 7 positions match TRBD1. In germline, CDR1 is SEHNR, CDR2 FQNEAQ (reference sequence). There are 13 residues in the CDR3. V was pared by 5 bases and J by 3 bases, with 2 bases of the junction left unmatched. CDR3 bases: TGTGCCAGCAGCCAGACAGGGACAGATACGCAGTATTTT. Amino acid sequence: CASSQTGTDTQYF. The whole variable domain, remainder taken from reference TRBV7-9 and TRBJ2-3, is DTGVSQNPRHKITKRGQNVTFRCDPISEHNRLYWYRQTLGQGPEFLTYFQNEAQLEKSRLLSDRFSAERPKGSFSTLEIQRTEQGDSAMYLCASSQTGTDTQYFGPGTRLTVL.

Ten or more counts support this clonotype. The chain uses TRBV5-4 and TRBJ2-1, with 11 bases identical to TRBD2. With V trimmed by 3 bases and J by 8 bases, 4 bases remained unmatched. The CDR3 is 14 residues long. Germline CDR1 reads SGHNT; CDR2 reads YYREEE (reference sequence). The CDR3: CASSSTSGNDEQFF. CDR3 sequence (DNA): TGTGCCAGCAGCTCGACTAGCGGGAATGATGAGCAGTTCTTC.

This clonotype occurred many times. The rearrangement uses TRBV19 and TRBJ1-5, with D possibly being TRBD1 (6 bases). V gave up 6 bases and J gave up 6 bases, with 24 bases separating them. Germline loops: CDR1 LNHDA, CDR2 SQIVND (reference sequence). The CDR3 spans 17 residues. CDR3 bases: TGTGCCAGTAGCGCCGTCGGACAGCAGAGGCTCGCTCAGCCCCAGCATTTT. Its translation: CASSAVGQQRLAQPQHF.

Details on this clonotype: A read error may produce the germline difference seen at one junction end. The chain is built from TRBV5-1 and TRBJ2-2; D is possibly TRBD2 (5 bases). Germline V gives CDR1 SGHRS, CDR2 YFSETQ. The CDR3 length is 11 residues. The CDR3 spells CASRGVGELSF. The DNA of the CDR3 is TGCGCCAGCAGGGGAGTCGGGGAGCTGTCCTTT.

The chain employs TRBV4-2 and TRBJ2-3; 14 nucleotides align to TRBD2. This CDR3 has 18 amino acids. Germline assignment: CDR1 LGHNA and CDR2 YNFKEQ. The V segment lost 1 base and the J segment 0 bases; nucleotides outside the gene matches: 3. DNA of the CDR3: TGTGCCAGCAGCCAAGGACTAGCGGGAGGGACTAGCACAGATACGCAGTATTTT. This encodes CASSQGLAGGTSTDTQYF.

This rearrangement joins TRBV19 to TRBJ2-5, with 8 nucleotides matching TRBD1. The CDR3 spans 15 residues. Germline-derived CDR1 and CDR2 are LNHDA and SQIVND (reference sequence). Trimming removed 9 bases from V and 4 bases from J; junction bases left unmatched: 13. This chain's CDR3 is CASSEGRGLIETQYF. For the CDR3, the DNA is TGTGCCAGCTCAGAAGGCAGGGGGCTCATAGAGACCCAGTACTTC.

This clonotype occurred many times. The rearrangement links TRBV7-8 to TRBJ2-3; D possibly corresponds to TRBD2 (6 bases). V was shortened by 4 bases and J by 3 bases, with 17 bases between the two germline ends. The CDR3 extends over 16 amino acids. Germline V gives CDR1 SGHVS, CDR2 FQNEAQ. CDR3 DNA: TGTGCCAGCAGCTCCCCGGGACTCGGGCGGACAGATACGCAGTATTTT. This encodes CASSSPGLGRTDTQYF.

The chain recombines TRBV6-1 with TRBJ2-7; TRBD1 agrees at 8 bases. Germline trimming cut 8 bases from V and 7 bases from J; bases unmatched to any gene: 10. The CDR3 is 13 amino acids. Germline loops: CDR1 MNHNS, CDR2 SASEGT. The CDR3 here is CASALDRGREQYF. The CDR3 DNA sequence: TGTGCCAGCGCCCTCGACAGGGGACGAGAGCAGTACTTC.

Concerning this clonotype: This could be a read error, since a much larger clone is one nucleotide away. The chain couples TRBV12-3 or TRBV12-4 to TRBJ1-5; D is uncertain. The CDR3 is 15 residues long. V gave up 3 bases and J gave up 2 bases, with 11 bases separating them. The CDR3 region has the DNA TGTGCCAGCAGTTTCAGTCCGAAAGGCAATCAGCCCCAGCATTTT. It specifies CASSFSPKGNQPQHF.

The chain couples TRBV18 to TRBJ2-5, with D possibly TRBD1 on 6 matching bases. V was pared by 3 bases and J by 1 base, with 15 bases between. In germline, CDR1 is KGHSH, CDR2 LQKENI. The CDR3 spans 16 residues. CDR3 region: CASSPPTGGFQETQYF. CDR3 DNA sequence: TGTGCCAGCTCACCGCCGACAGGAGGTTTCCAAGAGACCCAGTACTTC. The full variable domain, in which reference TRBV18 and TRBJ2-5 provide the parts outside the CDR3, is NAGVMQNPRHLVRRRGQEARLRCSPMKGHSHVYWYRQLPEEGLKFMVYLQKENIIDESGMPKERFSAEFPKEGPSILRIQQVVRGDSAAYFCASSPPTGGFQETQYFGPGTRLLVL.

At least ten counts were recorded for this clonotype. The chain combines TRBV19 with TRBJ1-5, with 7 bases lining up with TRBD1. The CDR3 spans 14 residues. The trim removed 5 bases at V and 8 bases at J, leaving 9 bases unmatched. CDR1 is LNHDA and CDR2 is SQIVND in the germline V gene (reference sequence). CDR3 nucleotide sequence: TGTGCCAGTAGTTACGGGACAGCCCAGGAGCCCCAGCATTTT. Translating it yields CASSYGTAQEPQHF.

This clonotype showed up just a few times. This rearrangement joins TRBV28 to TRBJ2-7; 12 bases are a match to TRBD1. The germline gives CDR1 MDHEN, CDR2 SYDVKM. The CDR3 is 14 amino acids. V dropped 5 bases and J dropped 5; count of bases not matched to a gene: 4. CDR3 bases: TGTGCCAGCAGTGGGACAGGGGGCAGGGACGAGCAGTACTTC. Translating gives CASSGTGGRDEQYF.

A word on this clonotype: Just one base apart from a much larger clone, this may be a read error. The V call is TRBV6-4, the J call TRBJ2-1, with no clear D. The CDR3 is 14 amino acids. Germline V gene sequence: CDR1 MRHNA, CDR2 SNTAGT. The chain's CDR3 is CASSPVFSYNELFF. The CDR3 nucleotides read TGTGCCAGCAGTCCCGTTTTCTCCTACAATGAGCTGTTCTTC.